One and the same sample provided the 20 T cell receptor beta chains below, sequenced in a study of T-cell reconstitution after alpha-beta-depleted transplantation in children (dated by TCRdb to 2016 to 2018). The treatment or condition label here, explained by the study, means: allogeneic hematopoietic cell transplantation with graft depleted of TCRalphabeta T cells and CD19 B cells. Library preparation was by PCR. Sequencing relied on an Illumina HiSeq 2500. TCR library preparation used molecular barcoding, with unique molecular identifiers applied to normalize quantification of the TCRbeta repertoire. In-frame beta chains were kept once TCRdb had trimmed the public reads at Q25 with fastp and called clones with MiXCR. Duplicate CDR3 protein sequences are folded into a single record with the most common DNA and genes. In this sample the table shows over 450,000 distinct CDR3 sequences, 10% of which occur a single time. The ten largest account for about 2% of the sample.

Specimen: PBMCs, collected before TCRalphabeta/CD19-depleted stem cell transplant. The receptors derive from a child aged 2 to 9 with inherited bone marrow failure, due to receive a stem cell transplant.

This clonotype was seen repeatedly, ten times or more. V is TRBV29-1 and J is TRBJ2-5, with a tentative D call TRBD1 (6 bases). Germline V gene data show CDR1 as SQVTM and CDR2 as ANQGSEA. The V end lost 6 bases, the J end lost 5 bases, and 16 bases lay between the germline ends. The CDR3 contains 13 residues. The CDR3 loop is CSVQTGLRETQYF. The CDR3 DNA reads TGCAGCGTCCAGACAGGCCTCAGGGAGACCCAGTACTTC.

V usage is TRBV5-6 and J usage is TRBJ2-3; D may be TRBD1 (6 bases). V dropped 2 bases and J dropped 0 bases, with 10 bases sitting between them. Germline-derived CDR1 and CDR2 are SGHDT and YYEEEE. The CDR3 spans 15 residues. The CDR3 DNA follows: TGTGCCAGCAGCTTTCTCCAGGGGAGCACAGATACGCAGTATTTT. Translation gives CASSFLQGSTDTQYF.

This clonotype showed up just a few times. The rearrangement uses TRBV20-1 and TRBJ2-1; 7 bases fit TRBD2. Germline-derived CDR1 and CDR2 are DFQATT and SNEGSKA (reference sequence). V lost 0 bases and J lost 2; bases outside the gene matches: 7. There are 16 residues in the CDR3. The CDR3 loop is CSARDWGGAPYNEQFF. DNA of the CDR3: TGCAGTGCTAGAGATTGGGGGGGAGCCCCCTACAATGAGCAGTTCTTC.

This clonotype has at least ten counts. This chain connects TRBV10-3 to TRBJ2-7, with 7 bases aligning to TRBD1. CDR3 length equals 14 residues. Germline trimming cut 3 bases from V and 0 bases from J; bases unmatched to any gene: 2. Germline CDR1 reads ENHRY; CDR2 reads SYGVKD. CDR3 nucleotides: TGTGCCATCAGTGAACAGGGGAGCTCCTACGAGCAGTACTTC. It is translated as CAISEQGSSYEQYF.

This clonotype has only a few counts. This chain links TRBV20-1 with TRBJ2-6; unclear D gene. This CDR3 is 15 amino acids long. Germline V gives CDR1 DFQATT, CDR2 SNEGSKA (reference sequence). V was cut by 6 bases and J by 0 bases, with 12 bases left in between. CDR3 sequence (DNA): TGCAGTGCCCCAAGGGCCACCTCTGGGGCCAACGTCCTGACTTTC. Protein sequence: CSAPRATSGANVLTF.

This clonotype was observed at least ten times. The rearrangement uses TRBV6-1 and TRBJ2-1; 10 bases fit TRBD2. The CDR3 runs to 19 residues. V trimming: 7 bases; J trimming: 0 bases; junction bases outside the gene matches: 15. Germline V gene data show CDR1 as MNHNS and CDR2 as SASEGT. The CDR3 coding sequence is TGTGCCAGCACCCCTCTCAAATCTAGCGGGGGTAGCTCCTACAATGAGCAGTTCTTC. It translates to CASTPLKSSGGSSYNEQFF.

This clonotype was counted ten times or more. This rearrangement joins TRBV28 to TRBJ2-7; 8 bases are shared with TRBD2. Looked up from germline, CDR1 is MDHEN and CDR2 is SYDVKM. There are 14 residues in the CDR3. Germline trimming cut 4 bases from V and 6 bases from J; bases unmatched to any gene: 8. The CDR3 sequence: CASSSPAGELEQYF. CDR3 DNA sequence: TGTGCCAGCAGTTCCCCAGCGGGAGAGCTCGAGCAGTACTTC.

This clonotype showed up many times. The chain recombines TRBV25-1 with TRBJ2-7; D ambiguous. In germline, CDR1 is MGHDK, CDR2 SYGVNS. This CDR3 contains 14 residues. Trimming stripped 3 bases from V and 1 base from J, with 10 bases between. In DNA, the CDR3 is TGTGCCAGCAGTGATACAACTTCTTCCTACGAGCAGTACTTC. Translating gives CASSDTTSSYEQYF.

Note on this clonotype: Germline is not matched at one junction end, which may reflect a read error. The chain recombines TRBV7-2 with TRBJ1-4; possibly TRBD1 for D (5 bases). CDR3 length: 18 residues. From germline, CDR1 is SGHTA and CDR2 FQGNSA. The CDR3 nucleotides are TGTGCCAGCAGCCTAGCCGGGGCCCAGGGATATGCGGGTGAAAAACTGTTTTTT. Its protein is CASSLAGAQGYAGEKLFF.

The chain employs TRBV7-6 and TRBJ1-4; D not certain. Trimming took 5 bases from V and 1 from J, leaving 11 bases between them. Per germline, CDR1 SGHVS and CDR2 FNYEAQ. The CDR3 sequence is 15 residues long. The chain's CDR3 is CASSPRAGTNEKLFF. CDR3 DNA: TGTGCCAGCAGCCCAAGAGCGGGAACTAATGAAAAACTGTTTTTT.

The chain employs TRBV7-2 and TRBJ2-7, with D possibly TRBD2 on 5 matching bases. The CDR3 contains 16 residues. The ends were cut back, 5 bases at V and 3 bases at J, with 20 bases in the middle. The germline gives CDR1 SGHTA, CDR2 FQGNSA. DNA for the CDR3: TGTGCCAGCAGCCCCCGGTCCGGACTGGAGGTCTACGAGCAGTACTTC. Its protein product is CASSPRSGLEVYEQYF.

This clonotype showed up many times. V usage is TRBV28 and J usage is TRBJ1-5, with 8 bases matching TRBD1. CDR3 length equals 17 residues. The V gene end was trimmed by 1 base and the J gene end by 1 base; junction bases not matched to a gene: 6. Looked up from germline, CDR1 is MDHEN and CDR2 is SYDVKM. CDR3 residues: CASSLFQGAGSNQPQHF. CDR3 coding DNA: TGTGCCAGCAGTTTATTCCAGGGGGCGGGGAGCAATCAGCCCCAGCATTTT.

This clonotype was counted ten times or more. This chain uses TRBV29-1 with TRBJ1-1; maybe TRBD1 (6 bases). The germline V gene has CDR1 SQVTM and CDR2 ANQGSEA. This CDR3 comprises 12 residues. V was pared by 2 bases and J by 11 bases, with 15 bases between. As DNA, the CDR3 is TGCAGCGTTGAAATCGGCGGGCAGGGGGCTTTCTTT. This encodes CSVEIGGQGAFF.

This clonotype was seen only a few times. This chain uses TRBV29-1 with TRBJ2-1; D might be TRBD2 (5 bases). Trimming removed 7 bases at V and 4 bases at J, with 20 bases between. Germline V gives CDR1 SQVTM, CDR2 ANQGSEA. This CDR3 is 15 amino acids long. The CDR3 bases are TGCAGCGGGGTGGCGGGCTCTCGGACTTACAATGAGCAGTTCTTC. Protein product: CSGVAGSRTYNEQFF.

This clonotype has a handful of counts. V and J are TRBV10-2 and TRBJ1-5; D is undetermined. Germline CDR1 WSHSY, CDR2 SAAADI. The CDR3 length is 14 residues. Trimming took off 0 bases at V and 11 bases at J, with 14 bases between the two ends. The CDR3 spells CASSESSLGQSQHF. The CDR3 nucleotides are TGCGCCAGCAGTGAGTCGAGTCTCGGCCAGTCCCAGCATTTT.

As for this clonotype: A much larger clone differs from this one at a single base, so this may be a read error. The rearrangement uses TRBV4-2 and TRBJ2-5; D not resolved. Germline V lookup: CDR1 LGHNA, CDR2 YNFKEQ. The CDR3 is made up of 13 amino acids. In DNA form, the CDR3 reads TGTGCCAGCGGCCAAGAGGCACTGGAGACCCAGTACTTC. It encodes CASGQEALETQYF.

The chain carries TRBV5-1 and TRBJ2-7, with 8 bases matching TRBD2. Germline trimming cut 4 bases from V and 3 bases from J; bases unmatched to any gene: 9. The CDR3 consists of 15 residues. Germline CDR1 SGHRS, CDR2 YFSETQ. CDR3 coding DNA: TGCGCCAGCAGCCACCTGCCAGCGGGGGACTACGAGCAGTACTTC. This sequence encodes CASSHLPAGDYEQYF.

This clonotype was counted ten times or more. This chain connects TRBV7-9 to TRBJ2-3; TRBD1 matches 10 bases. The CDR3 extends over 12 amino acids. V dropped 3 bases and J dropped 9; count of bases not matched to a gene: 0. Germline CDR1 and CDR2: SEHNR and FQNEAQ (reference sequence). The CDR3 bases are TGTGCCAGCAGCTTGACAGGGGGCACGCAGTATTTT. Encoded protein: CASSLTGGTQYF.

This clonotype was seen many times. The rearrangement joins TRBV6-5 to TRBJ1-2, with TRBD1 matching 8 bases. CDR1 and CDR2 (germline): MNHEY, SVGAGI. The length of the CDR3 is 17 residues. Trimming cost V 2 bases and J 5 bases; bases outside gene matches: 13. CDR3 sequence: CASSYVIPGQGVYGYTF. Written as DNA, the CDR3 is TGTGCCAGCAGTTACGTTATCCCCGGACAGGGAGTGTATGGCTACACCTTC.

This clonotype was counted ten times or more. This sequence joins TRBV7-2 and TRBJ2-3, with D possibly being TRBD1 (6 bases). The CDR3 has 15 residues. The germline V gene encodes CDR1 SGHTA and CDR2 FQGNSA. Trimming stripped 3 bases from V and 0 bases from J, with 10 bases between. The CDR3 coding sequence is TGTGCCAGCAGCTTCGACAGGCCTAGCACAGATACGCAGTATTTT. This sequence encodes CASSFDRPSTDTQYF.